The rows below give T cell receptor beta chains drawn from one sample of a study of T-cell memory formation after mild COVID-19. TCRdb analysed the 5' RACE reads with MiXCR anew, one entry per CDR3 protein. Altogether 150,000 or so distinct CDR3 sequences are present, about 14% being singletons, with the ten largest covering around an eighth. The sample consisted of PBMCs or a T cell subset sorted from them (not recorded which). These receptors all come from an adult woman who had mild COVID-19 (a few samples of this study predate the infection). Cell type and time point are not known. Each CDR3 is given with its conserved first and last residue. The D gene is left open where the match is weak. Some rows mark clone size as missing; the rest say once, few, many or name a class of expanded clone.

j_call v_call clone_size d_call cdr3_nt cdr3_aa
TRBJ2-2 TRBV4-2 NA NA TGTGCCAGCAGCCAAGACGATGTAGCTGGGGAGCTGTTTTTT CASSQDDVAGELFF
TRBJ2-7 TRBV7-3 many NA TGTGCCAGCAGCCCGCGCCAGGGGCCAGTCTACGAGCAGTACTTC CASSPRQGPVYEQYF
TRBJ2-7 TRBV19 many NA TGTGCCAGTAGTCTTCAGGGTTCCTACGAGCAGTACTTC CASSLQGSYEQYF
TRBJ2-7 TRBV11-2 NA NA TGTGCCAGCAGCTTAGTCTCTCAGGACATAAACTACGAGCAGTACTTC CASSLVSQDINYEQYF
TRBJ2-7 TRBV30 NA NA TGTGCCTGGAGTGGGGTGGACGAGCAGTACTTC CAWSGVDEQYF
TRBJ2-3 TRBV9 NA TRBD2 TGTGCCAGCAGCGTAGTAAGCGGGACCACAGATACGCAGTATTTT CASSVVSGTTDTQYF
TRBJ1-5 TRBV7-9 NA TRBD1 TGTGCCAGCAGCAATGGGACAGGGGGGGGTCAGCCCCAGCATTTT CASSNGTGGGQPQHF
TRBJ1-2 TRBV7-9 NA TRBD1 TGTGCCAGCAGCTTATCTGACAGGGTGGGTGGCTACACCTTC CASSLSDRVGGYTF
TRBJ2-7 TRBV27 few NA TGTGCCAGCAGTTTATCGAACGAATTCTACGAGCAGTACTTC CASSLSNEFYEQYF
TRBJ2-7 TRBV6-5 many TRBD1 TGTGCCAGCAGTGAAGGGACAGGGGCCGAGCAGTACTTC CASSEGTGAEQYF
TRBJ2-7 TRBV3-1 many NA TGTGCCAGCAGCCGGTCGGTAGCCTACGAGCAGTACTTC CASSRSVAYEQYF
TRBJ2-2 TRBV14 NA TRBD2 TGTGCCAGCAGCCTCCTGGGACTAGCAATCGGGGAGCTGTTTTTT CASSLLGLAIGELFF
TRBJ1-6 TRBV20-1 NA NA TGCAGTGCTAGAGATTCCCACAGTACTAATTCACCCCTCCACTTT CSARDSHSTNSPLHF
TRBJ2-7 TRBV2 NA TRBD1 TGTGCCAGCAGTGAGGAGACAGGGCCCCTCGAGCAGTACTTC CASSEETGPLEQYF
TRBJ2-4 TRBV4-1 NA NA TGCGCCAGCAGCCAAGAAGGAGGTTTTACGAACATTCAGTACTTC CASSQEGGFTNIQYF
TRBJ2-1 TRBV3-1 few TRBD2 TGTGCCAGCAGCCATCGTTCGGGGGGAAATGAGCAGTTCTTC CASSHRSGGNEQFF
TRBJ1-2 TRBV4-2 NA NA TGTGCCAGCAGCCAAGCGCGAGGGGGGGCGAACGGCTACACCTTC CASSQARGGANGYTF
TRBJ1-1 TRBV19 NA NA TGTGCCAGTATTGAGGGTGGCACTGAAGCTTTCTTT CASIEGGTEAFF
TRBJ2-5 TRBV7-9 NA NA TGTGCCAGCAGCGTGAAGACCCAGTACTTC CASSVKTQYF
TRBJ2-3 TRBV12-3/TRBV12-4 many NA TGTGCCAGCAGTTTTCTGGGGGCTGGGACAGATACGCAGTATTTT CASSFLGAGTDTQYF
TRBJ2-5 TRBV4-1 few NA TGCGCCAGCAGCCAAGACTGGGGGTTGGAGACCCAGTACTTC CASSQDWGLETQYF
TRBJ2-7 TRBV4-1 NA TRBD1 TGCGCCAGCAGCCAAGACAGACAGGGATGGGAGCAGTACTTC CASSQDRQGWEQYF
TRBJ2-7 TRBV20-1 NA NA TGCAGTGCTGGGAAGCGTAACTCCTACGAGCAGTACTTC CSAGKRNSYEQYF